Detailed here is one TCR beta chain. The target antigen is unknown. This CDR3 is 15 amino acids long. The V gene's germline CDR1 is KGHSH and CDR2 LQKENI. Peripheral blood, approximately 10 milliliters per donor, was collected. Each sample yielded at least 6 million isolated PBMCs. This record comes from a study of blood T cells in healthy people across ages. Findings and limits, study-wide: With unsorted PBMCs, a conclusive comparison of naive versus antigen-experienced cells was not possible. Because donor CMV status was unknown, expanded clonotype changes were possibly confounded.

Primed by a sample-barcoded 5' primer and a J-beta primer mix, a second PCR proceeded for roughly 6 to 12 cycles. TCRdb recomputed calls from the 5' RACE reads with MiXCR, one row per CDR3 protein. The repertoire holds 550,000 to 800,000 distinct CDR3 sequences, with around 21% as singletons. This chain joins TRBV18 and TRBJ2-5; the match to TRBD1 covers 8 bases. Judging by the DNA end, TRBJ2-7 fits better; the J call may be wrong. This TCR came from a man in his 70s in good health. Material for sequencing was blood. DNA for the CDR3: TGTGCCAGCTCACCACTCCGGGACAGGTCCTACGAGCAGTACTTC. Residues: CASSPLRDRSYEQYF.